This T cell receptor (beta chain) originates from a study of T cells in Graves' hyperthyroidism and ophthalmopathy. TCR beta CDR3 regions were amplified from RNA. The primer set for the first-round RT-PCR of the TCR CDR3 was HTBI. TCRdb passed the multiplex PCR reads through MiXCR, listing each CDR3 protein once. There are about 370,000 distinct CDR3 sequences in the sample; 15% occur only once, and approximately 19% lies in the top ten. The CDR3 length is 15 residues. Germline V gives CDR1 MNHEY, CDR2 SMNVEV (reference sequence). The V gene lost 0 bases and the J gene lost 2 bases, with 5 bases spanning the gap. Clinical symptoms, serum thyroxine, TRAb, thyroid ultrasound and orbital computed tomography informed diagnoses. From more than 8 ml of fresh peripheral blood, PBMCs were isolated.

The sample was blood. The source is a woman aged 60 to 75 with Graves' ophthalmopathy. V and J are TRBV27 and TRBJ2-6; D unclear. The CDR3 nucleotides are TGTGCCAGCAGTTTATCACGGGCTGGGGCCAACGTCCTGACTTTC. Its protein product is CASSLSRAGANVLTF.